Listed here are 25 T cell receptor beta chains from one sample, sequenced in a study of shared clonotypes between healthy human individuals. Here immunoSEQ multiplex PCR was the method, and the copy in TCRdb shows in-frame clones only, minus some. The sample records 470,000 or so clones, approximately 81% being singletons. Sequenced sample: PBMCs. The source is a woman aged 40 to 49 in good health. Some clones in this sample may be carry-over from other donors' samples.

The genes are TRBV9 and TRBJ1-2; 8 bases line up with TRBD1. Germline V gene lookup returns CDR1 SGDLS and CDR2 YYNGEE. Trimming at V came to 0 bases and at J to 7 bases, leaving 8 bases not matched to a gene. CDR3 length: 15 amino acids. The CDR3 coding sequence is TGTGCCAGCAGCGTAGCTGGGACAGGAATAAGTGGCTACACCTTC. Its protein is CASSVAGTGISGYTF.

The chain combines TRBV30 with TRBJ1-5; perhaps TRBD1 as D (5 bases). There are 14 residues in the CDR3. CDR1 is GTSNPN, CDR2 SVGIG, per germline (reference sequence). Trimming took 7 bases from V and 0 from J, leaving 13 bases between them. CDR3 amino acids: CAYQGVNSNQPQHF. The CDR3, as DNA: TGTGCCTACCAGGGAGTTAATAGCAATCAGCCCCAGCATTTT.

The DNA for the CDR3 is TGTGCCACCAGCAGACCAGCCGCACTTTCCTACGAGCAGTACTTC. Protein product: CATSRPAALSYEQYF. The V gene is TRBV15, the J gene TRBJ2-7, with no clear D. The CDR3 is 15 amino acids. V was cut by 2 bases and J by 1 base, with 12 bases left in between. The germline V gene has CDR1 LNHNV and CDR2 YYDKDF (reference sequence).

This clone has only one observation. One base away lies a much larger clone, so this may be a sequencing read error. The chain links TRBV27 to TRBJ2-7; 9 positions agree with TRBD1. Trimming took 6 bases from V and 3 from J; bases not matched to a gene: 3. CDR1 MNHEY and CDR2 SMNVEV come from the germline V gene (reference sequence). This CDR3 has 13 amino acids. The CDR3 sequence is CASSPGQGYEQYF. Written as DNA, the CDR3 is TGTGCCAGCAGCCCGGGACAGGGCTACGAGCAGTACTTC.

The chain couples TRBV25-1 to TRBJ2-6; D is tentatively TRBD1 or TRBD2 (5 bases each). Germline-derived CDR1 and CDR2 are MGHDK and SYGVNS. The V and J ends lost 8 bases and 0 bases respectively, with 8 bases between them. The CDR3 totals 14 residues. CDR3 coding DNA: TGTGCCAGCGCCGGGACCTCTGGGGCCAACGTCCTGACTTTC. Translating gives CASAGTSGANVLTF.

About this clone itself: A read error may account for a junction end that differs from germline. The rearrangement links TRBV5-1 to TRBJ2-1, with TRBD1 matching over 10 bases. The germline gives CDR1 SGHRS, CDR2 YFSETQ. CDR3 length equals 15 residues. In DNA, the CDR3 is TGCGCCAGCAGCTTGGAGGGACAGGGGTACAATGGGCAGTTCTTC. Its translation: CASSLEGQGYNGQFF.

In this sample, this clone turned up once. This likely reflects a read error, since a far larger clone is one base away. Within the sample, other DNA sequences also encode this same CDR3. The rearrangement joins TRBV9 to TRBJ1-5; D remains ambiguous. Germline lookup yields CDR1 SGDLS and CDR2 YYNGEE. The CDR3 contains 15 residues. Trimming removed 5 bases at V and 1 base at J, with 13 bases between. DNA for the CDR3: TGTGCCAGCAGTGAGACGGCTTACAGCAATCAGCCCCAGCATTTT. Its protein product is CASSETAYSNQPQHF.

As to this clone: A single base is all that separates this from a far larger clone, so a read error is likely. Different DNA sequences within this sample yield the same CDR3. CDR3 amino acids: CSARDGTYEQYF. CDR3 DNA sequence: TGCAGCGCACGGGACGGAACCTACGAGCAGTACTTC. The chain joins TRBV29-1 to TRBJ2-5; D tentatively reads TRBD1 or TRBD2 (5 bases each). The J call may be wrong; the DNA end is better matched by TRBJ2-7. The CDR3 sequence is 12 residues long. The germline V gene encodes CDR1 SQVTM and CDR2 ANQGSEA.

Regarding this clone: This probably arose from a read error, given a far larger clone one base away. The sample contains more than one DNA sequence encoding this CDR3. The J gene is TRBJ2-2, the V gene TRBV7-2, with a tentative D call TRBD2 (5 bases). Looked up from germline, CDR1 is SGHTA and CDR2 is FQGNSA. This CDR3 spans 15 amino acids. CDR3 sequence (DNA): TGTGCCAGCAGCTTAGGCCTCGGGAACACCGTGGAGCTGTTTTTT. As protein: CASSLGLGNTVELFF.

A remark on this clone: The likely explanation is a read error, given a far larger clone one base away. This sample also contains other DNA sequences that code for the same CDR3. The V call is TRBV9, the J call TRBJ2-7; possibly TRBD2 for D (6 bases). This CDR3 comprises 14 residues. CDR1 is SGDLS, CDR2 YYNGEE, per germline. The CDR3 region has the DNA TGTGCCAGTAGCGTCTCTAGCGCCTCCTACGAGCAGTACTTC. Translation: CASSVSSASYEQYF.

V is TRBV28 and J is TRBJ2-7; D unresolved. Germline CDR1 and CDR2: MDHEN and SYDVKM. This CDR3 contains 16 residues. The germline V and J ends were trimmed by 5 bases and 4 bases, with 21 bases remaining between them. The CDR3 loop reads CASSLPFSTAPYEQYF. For the CDR3, the DNA is TGTGCCAGCAGTCTCCCCTTTAGCACAGCCCCATACGAGCAGTACTTC.

As concerns this clone: A much bigger clone sits one base away, suggesting this may be a read error. The CDR3 DNA reads as TGCGCCAGCAGCTTGGTCGTAAACACAGGTACGCAGTATTTT. Translated: CASSLVVNTGTQYF. This rearrangement joins TRBV5-1 to TRBJ2-3, with D maybe TRBD1 (5 bases). The CDR3 contains 14 residues. Germline V gene sequence: CDR1 SGHRS, CDR2 YFSETQ.

The chain couples TRBV7-3 to TRBJ2-7, with TRBD2 identical over 13 bases. Germline V gene data show CDR1 as SGHTA and CDR2 as FQGTGA. The J segment lost 1 base and the V segment lost 5 bases, leaving 11 bases of the junction unmatched. The CDR3 is made up of 18 amino acids. CDR3 in amino acids: CASSPGPLTSGRSYEQYF. CDR3 sequence (DNA): TGTGCCAGCAGCCCTGGCCCTCTGACTAGCGGGAGGTCCTACGAGCAGTACTTC.

J is TRBJ1-1 and V is TRBV5-4; possible D gene TRBD1, 6 bases. Trimming removed 1 base from V and 2 bases from J, with 9 bases in between. The length of the CDR3 is 14 residues. The germline V gene encodes CDR1 SGHNT and CDR2 YYREEE (reference sequence). The CDR3, as DNA: TGTGCCAGCAGCTTGCAGGGGTATAACACTGAAGCTTTCTTT. Its translation: CASSLQGYNTEAFF.

This clone was recorded many times. Other DNA sequences in this sample translate to the same CDR3. The chain recombines TRBV5-6 with TRBJ2-7, with TRBD1 as a possible D gene (5 bases). Trimming left V 3 bases short and J 2 bases short, with 12 bases between. The length of the CDR3 is 14 residues. CDR1 and CDR2 from the germline V gene are SGHDT and YYEEEE. In DNA, the CDR3 is TGTGCCAGCAGCTGGAGAAGGGGAACCTACGAGCAGTACTTC. Translating it yields CASSWRRGTYEQYF.

This clone was picked up one time. With a far larger clone one base away, a read error is the likely cause. Other nucleotide sequences from this sample produce the same CDR3. This chain links TRBV5-6 with TRBJ1-1; D is unclear. The V end lost 4 bases, the J end lost 1 base, and 17 bases lay between the germline ends. CDR3 size: 16 residues. CDR1 SGHDT and CDR2 YYEEEE come from the germline V gene. DNA of the CDR3: TGTGCCAGCAGCCTGTCGACAAGCCGGTGGAACACTGAAGCTTTCTTT. Its protein product is CASSLSTSRWNTEAFF.

This clone was seen just once. It is likely a read error: a sequence one base away is far more abundant. The chain has TRBV30 and TRBJ2-5; 9 nucleotides line up with TRBD2. The end of the DNA is better explained by TRBJ2-7, so the J call may be wrong. Germline CDR1 GTSNPN, CDR2 SVGIG (reference sequence). The CDR3 contains 15 residues. The CDR3 region has the DNA TGTGCCTGGAGTGTACGGCGGGAGGGCTCCTACGAGCAGTACTTC. Protein: CAWSVRREGSYEQYF.

J is TRBJ2-1 and V is TRBV19; 9 nucleotides align to TRBD2. Germline loops: CDR1 LNHDA, CDR2 SQIVND (reference sequence). With V trimmed by 7 bases and J by 7 bases, 8 bases remained unmatched. The CDR3 totals 14 residues. The CDR3: CASTDIAGENEQFF. CDR3 nucleotides: TGTGCCAGTACCGACATAGCGGGAGAAAATGAGCAGTTCTTC.

The table lists this clone with a count of one. V usage is TRBV2 and J usage is TRBJ1-4; 9 bases align to TRBD1. CDR3 length: 15 amino acids. Losses at the gene ends were 5 bases for V and 6 bases for J; bases not matched to a gene: 7. Looked up from germline, CDR1 is SNHLY and CDR2 is FYNNEI. In DNA, the CDR3 is TGTGCCAGCAGTCGTGACAGGGGGGGAGATGAAAAACTGTTTTTT. As protein: CASSRDRGGDEKLFF.

The rearrangement joins TRBV28 to TRBJ1-5; TRBD1 aligns across 8 bases. Trimming cost V 5 bases and J 5 bases; bases outside gene matches: 8. The CDR3 totals 15 residues. Germline V gives CDR1 MDHEN, CDR2 SYDVKM. The CDR3 region has the DNA TGTGCCAGCAGTGATGCTACAGGGGGGGATCAGCCCCAGCATTTT. Protein product: CASSDATGGDQPQHF.

J is TRBJ2-7 and V is TRBV28; 7 bases fit TRBD2. Looked up from germline, CDR1 is MDHEN and CDR2 is SYDVKM. Unmatched junction bases numbered 16, after V lost 9 bases and J lost 2 bases. The CDR3 covers 16 residues. For the CDR3, the DNA is TGTGCCAGTTTCCCCGGGCGGGAGAGGGTTACCTACGAGCAGTACTTC. Its translation is CASFPGRERVTYEQYF. The full variable domain, with the rest looked up from reference TRBV28 and TRBJ2-7, is DVKVTQSSRYLVKRTGEKVFLECVQDMDHENMFWYRQDPGLGLRLIYFSYDVKMKEKGDIPEGYSVSREKKERFSLILESASTNQTSMYLCASFPGRERVTYEQYFGPGTRLTVT.

This clone has a handful of counts. This chain uses TRBV5-1 with TRBJ2-2; D possibly matches TRBD1 or TRBD2 (5 bases each). The CDR3 runs to 16 residues. V lost 2 bases to trimming and J lost 5 bases, with 16 bases between them. Germline CDR1 SGHRS, CDR2 YFSETQ. DNA of the CDR3: TGCGCCAGCAGCTTCCGGGACCCCATCGTAACCGGGGAGCTGTTTTTT. This codes for CASSFRDPIVTGELFF.

This sequence joins TRBV7-8 and TRBJ2-7, with D maybe TRBD1 (6 bases). Germline loops: CDR1 SGHVS, CDR2 FQNEAQ. The CDR3 is made up of 12 amino acids. V was trimmed by 2 bases and J by 6 bases, leaving 8 bases between them. The chain's CDR3 is CASSLPTGEQYF. CDR3 in DNA: TGTGCCAGCAGCTTACCGACAGGCGAGCAGTACTTC.

V usage is TRBV5-4 and J usage is TRBJ2-2; D might be TRBD2 (6 bases). The V end was cut by 3 bases, the J end by 0 bases, with 9 bases between. Germline-derived CDR1 and CDR2 are SGHNT and YYREEE (reference sequence). The CDR3 extends over 15 amino acids. CDR3 sequence reads: CASSSGLANTGELFF. CDR3 bases: TGTGCCAGCAGCTCGGGACTCGCGAACACCGGGGAGCTGTTTTTT.

CDR3 DNA: TGCAGCGTGCACAGCAACTATGGCTACACCTTC. It encodes CSVHSNYGYTF. The chain combines TRBV20-1 with TRBJ1-2; D is unclear. The CDR3 covers 11 residues. CDR1 is DFQATT and CDR2 is SNEGSKA in the germline V gene (reference sequence).